Here is one TCR beta chain with its context. It has no known antigen specificity. Library preparation used 5' RACE. For each TCR library, approximately 3.5 ug of total RNA was used. cDNA was synthesized with SMARTScribe reverse transcriptase in eight separate reactions per sample. During cDNA synthesis, template switching was used to introduce unique molecular identifiers that contained a 6-nucleotide sample barcode. Two nested PCRs of around 16 and 10 cycles amplified the TCRalpha and TCRbeta cDNA, and bead purification followed each PCR. Before amplification, cDNA was treated with uracil DNA-glycosylase and purified using the QIAquick PCR purification kit. The second PCR added Illumina TruSeq-compatible adapters along with sample-specific barcodes. TapeStation and Qubit were used to check library quality and concentration, and 5 ng of each library went into the pool. Sequencing of pooled libraries was carried out on an Illumina HiSeq2500 single-index Rapid Run using 2 x 100 bp reads and custom sequencing primers. Processing in the source paper ran as follows. PCR and sequencing errors were corrected by UMI-based consensus assembly using MiGEC version 1.2.6. MiXCR version 2.1.1 was used for V(D)J alignment, clonotype assembly and CDR3 extraction. To normalise gene usage, clonotype sharing and MAIT/NKT TCR abundance, the top 1000, 10 000 and 20 000 clonotypes in each sample were analysed. After downsampling to 27 000 UMIs, diversity was calculated as the inverse Simpson index using the vegan R package. Paired Mann-Whitney U tests on discordant twin pairs were used, with Benjamini-Hochberg multiple-testing correction. One entry per CDR3 protein sequence results from the TCRdb reprocessing of the reads, with DNA left out. The V and J calls were determined by TCRdb, not by the authors. The sample table on file contains over 150,000 distinct CDR3 sequences. The ten most abundant clones make up 2.8% of the sample.

This entry is derived from a study of monozygotic twins with inflammatory bowel disease (dated by TCRdb to the late 2010s). The study in broad terms: In total, 28 monozygotic twin pairs made up the full study: 19 Danish pairs, all IBD-discordant, plus nine German pairs, of which four were IBD-concordant and five were IBD-discordant. Each individual had, on average, about 151 000 unique TCRalpha sequences and 181 000 unique TCRbeta sequences available for analysis. Disease-associated traits were sought mainly through comparisons between IBD patients and their genetically identical healthy co-twins within discordant pairs.

Broader findings and caveats from the paper: The analysis was unable to tell apart different T cell subtypes. Differing immunosuppressive treatments among patients may have added background noise and inter-individual variability to the repertoires. IBD patients shared fewer clonotypes with other individuals than healthy twins did, most markedly in patients showing signs of disease activity. The results gave no support for a single strong signal or clonotype linked to IBD. TCRbeta repertoire diversity, by inverse Simpson index, was decreased in IBD patients compared with their healthy co-twins. Repertoire similarity did not differ between concordant and discordant twins, possibly due to limited statistical power.

From each donor, an approximately 2.3 ml peripheral blood sample was drawn into PAXgene tubes and stored at -80 degrees C. Without T cell sorting, total RNA was isolated from whole blood using the PAXgene blood miRNA kit on an automated QIAcube. Peripheral blood from monozygotic twin pairs, either concordant or discordant for inflammatory bowel disease, underwent deep TCRalpha and TCRbeta repertoire profiling that used unique molecular barcoding. Smoking habits were recorded for all twin pairs, with individuals classified as current, former or never smokers. The CDR3 contains 15 residues, cysteine and phenylalanine counted. The DNA sequence is not available. CDR1 and CDR2 are drawn from the germline V gene: LGHNA, YSLEER.

The TCR originated in a human donor with ulcerative colitis or Crohn's disease, or a healthy co-twin of an affected twin (not recorded which). The specimen sequenced was blood. The chain links TRBV4-3 with TRBJ2-5. The encoded CDR3 is CASSQDMTYQETQYF.